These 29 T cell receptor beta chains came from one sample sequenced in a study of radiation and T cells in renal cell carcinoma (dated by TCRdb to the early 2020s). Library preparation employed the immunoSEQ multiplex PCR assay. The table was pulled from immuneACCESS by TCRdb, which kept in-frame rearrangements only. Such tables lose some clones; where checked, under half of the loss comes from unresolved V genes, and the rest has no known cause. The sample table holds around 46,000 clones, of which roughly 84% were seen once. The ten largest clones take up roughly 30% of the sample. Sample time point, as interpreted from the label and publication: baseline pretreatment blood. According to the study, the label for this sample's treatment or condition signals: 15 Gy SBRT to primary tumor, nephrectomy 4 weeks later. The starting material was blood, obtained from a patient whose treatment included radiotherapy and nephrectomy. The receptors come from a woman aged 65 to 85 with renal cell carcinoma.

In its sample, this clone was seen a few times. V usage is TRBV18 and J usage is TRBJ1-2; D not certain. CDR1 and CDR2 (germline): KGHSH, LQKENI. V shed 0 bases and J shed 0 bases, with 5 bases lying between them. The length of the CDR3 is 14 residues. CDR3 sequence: CASSPPGANYGYTF. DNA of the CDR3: TGTGCCAGCTCACCACCAGGAGCTAACTATGGCTACACCTTC.

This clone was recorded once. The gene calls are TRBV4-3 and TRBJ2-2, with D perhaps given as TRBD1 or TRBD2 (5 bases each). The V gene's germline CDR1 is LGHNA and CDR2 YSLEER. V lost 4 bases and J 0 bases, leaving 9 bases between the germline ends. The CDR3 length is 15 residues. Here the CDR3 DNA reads TGCGCCAGCAGCCGGGGGATAACGAACACCGGGGAGCTGTTTTTT. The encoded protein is CASSRGITNTGELFF.

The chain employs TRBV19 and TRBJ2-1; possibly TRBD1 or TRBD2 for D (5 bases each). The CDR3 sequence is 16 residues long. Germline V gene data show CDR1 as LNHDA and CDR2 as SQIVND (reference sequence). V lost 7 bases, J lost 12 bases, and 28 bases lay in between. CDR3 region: CASTQGSTDSSMRQFF. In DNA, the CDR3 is TGTGCCAGTACCCAGGGTAGTACGGACTCTTCAATGAGGCAGTTCTTC.

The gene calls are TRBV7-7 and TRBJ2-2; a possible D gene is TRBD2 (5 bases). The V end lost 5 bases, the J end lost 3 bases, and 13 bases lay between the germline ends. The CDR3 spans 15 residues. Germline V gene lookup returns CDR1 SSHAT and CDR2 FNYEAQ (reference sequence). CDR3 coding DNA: TGTGCCAGCAGCCCCCTAGCTCCGGACACCGGGGAGCTGTTTTTT. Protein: CASSPLAPDTGELFF.

CDR3 region: CASLRVTGELFF. CDR3 bases: TGTGCCAGTCTCAGGGTGACCGGGGAGCTGTTTTTT. The rearrangement joins TRBV19 to TRBJ2-2; tentatively, D is TRBD1 (5 bases). V gave up 8 bases and J gave up 5 bases, with 9 bases separating them. The CDR3 is made up of 12 amino acids. Germline lookup yields CDR1 LNHDA and CDR2 SQIVND (reference sequence).

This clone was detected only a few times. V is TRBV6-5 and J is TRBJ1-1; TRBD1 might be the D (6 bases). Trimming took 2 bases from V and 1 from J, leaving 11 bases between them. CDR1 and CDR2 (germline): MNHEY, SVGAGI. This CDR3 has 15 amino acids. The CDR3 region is CASSYQGFGNTEAFF. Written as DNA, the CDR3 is TGTGCCAGCAGTTACCAGGGGTTTGGGAACACTGAAGCTTTCTTT.

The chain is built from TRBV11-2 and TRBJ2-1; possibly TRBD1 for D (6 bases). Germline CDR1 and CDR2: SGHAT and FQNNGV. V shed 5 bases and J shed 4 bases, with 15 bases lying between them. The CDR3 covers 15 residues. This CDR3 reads CASSSRGEPYNEQFF. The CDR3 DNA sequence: TGTGCCAGCAGCAGCAGGGGAGAGCCTTACAATGAGCAGTTCTTC. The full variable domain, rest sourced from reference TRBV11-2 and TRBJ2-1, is EAGVAQSPRYKIIEKRQSVAFWCNPISGHATLYWYQQILGQGPKLLIQFQNNGVVDDSQLPKDRFSAERLKGVDSTLKIQPAKLEDSAVYLCASSSRGEPYNEQFFGPGTRLTVL.

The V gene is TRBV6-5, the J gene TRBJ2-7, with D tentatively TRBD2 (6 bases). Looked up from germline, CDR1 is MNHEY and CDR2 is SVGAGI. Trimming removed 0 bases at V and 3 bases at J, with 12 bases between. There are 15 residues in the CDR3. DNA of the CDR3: TGTGCCAGCAGTTACTCGCGGGGAACAGGCTACGAGCAGTACTTC. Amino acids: CASSYSRGTGYEQYF.

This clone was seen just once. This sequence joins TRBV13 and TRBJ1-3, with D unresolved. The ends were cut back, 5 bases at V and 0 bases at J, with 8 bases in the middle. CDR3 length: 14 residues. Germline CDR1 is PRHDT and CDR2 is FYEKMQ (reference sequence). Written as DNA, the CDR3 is TGTGCCAGCAGCCCTCGAGTCTCTGGAAACACCATATATTTT. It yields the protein CASSPRVSGNTIYF.

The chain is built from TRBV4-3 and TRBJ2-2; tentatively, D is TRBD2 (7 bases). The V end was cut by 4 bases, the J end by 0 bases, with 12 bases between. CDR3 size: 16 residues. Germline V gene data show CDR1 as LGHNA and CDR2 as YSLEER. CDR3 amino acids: CASSPAGAANTGELFF. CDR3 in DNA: TGCGCCAGCAGCCCCGCGGGGGCGGCGAACACCGGGGAGCTGTTTTTT.

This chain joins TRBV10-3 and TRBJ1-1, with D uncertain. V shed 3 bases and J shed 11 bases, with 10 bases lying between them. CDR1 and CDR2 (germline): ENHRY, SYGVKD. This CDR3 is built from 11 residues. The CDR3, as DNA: TGTGCCATCAGTGAATTAGGCAGGGCTTTCTTT. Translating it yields CAISELGRAFF.

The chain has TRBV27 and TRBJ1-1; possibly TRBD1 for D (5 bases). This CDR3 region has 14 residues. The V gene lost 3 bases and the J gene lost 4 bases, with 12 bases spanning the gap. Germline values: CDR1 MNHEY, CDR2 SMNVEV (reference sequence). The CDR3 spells CASSFGGTVTEAFF. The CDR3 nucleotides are TGTGCCAGCAGTTTTGGGGGTACGGTCACTGAAGCTTTCTTT.

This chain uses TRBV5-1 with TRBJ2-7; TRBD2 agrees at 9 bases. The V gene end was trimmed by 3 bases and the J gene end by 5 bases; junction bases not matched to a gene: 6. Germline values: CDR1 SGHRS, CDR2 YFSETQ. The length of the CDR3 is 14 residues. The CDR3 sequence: CASSSGQREDEQYF. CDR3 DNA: TGCGCCAGCAGCTCCGGACAGCGGGAGGACGAGCAGTACTTC.

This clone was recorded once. The CDR3 DNA reads as TGCGCCAGCAGCAGGGCCAGCAATCAGCCCCAGCATTTT. This codes for CASSRASNQPQHF. The chain employs TRBV4-1 and TRBJ1-5; no clear D gene. The V end lost 5 bases, the J end lost 1 base, and 6 bases lay between the germline ends. This CDR3 is 13 amino acids long. The germline gives CDR1 MGHRA, CDR2 YSYEKL.

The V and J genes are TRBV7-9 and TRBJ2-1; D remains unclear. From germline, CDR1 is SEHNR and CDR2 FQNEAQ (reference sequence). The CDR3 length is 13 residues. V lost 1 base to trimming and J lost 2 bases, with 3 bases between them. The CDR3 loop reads CASSLDTYNEQFF. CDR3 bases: TGTGCCAGCAGCTTAGATACCTACAATGAGCAGTTCTTC.

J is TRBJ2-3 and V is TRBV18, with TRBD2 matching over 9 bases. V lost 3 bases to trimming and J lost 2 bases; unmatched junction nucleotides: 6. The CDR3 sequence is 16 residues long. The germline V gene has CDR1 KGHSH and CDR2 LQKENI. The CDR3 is CASSPQGLASTDTQYF. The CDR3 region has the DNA TGTGCCAGCTCACCCCAGGGACTAGCATCCACAGATACGCAGTATTTT.

The CDR3, as DNA: TGTGCCAGCAGCGTACCAACAGGGACTGTTAATACGCAGTATTTT. Encoded protein: CASSVPTGTVNTQYF. The chain links TRBV7-2 to TRBJ2-3; D may match TRBD1 or TRBD2 (6 bases each). Germline-derived CDR1 and CDR2 are SGHTA and FQGNSA. The CDR3 is 15 residues long. Deletions cut 5 bases from V and 7 bases from J, with 19 bases between.

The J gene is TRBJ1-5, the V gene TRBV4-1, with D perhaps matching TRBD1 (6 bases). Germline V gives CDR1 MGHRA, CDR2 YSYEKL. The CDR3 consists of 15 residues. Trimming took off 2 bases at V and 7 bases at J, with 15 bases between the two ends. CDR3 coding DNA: TGCGCCAGCAGCCAACTTACAGGGAGGTTCCAGCCCCAGCATTTT. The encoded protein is CASSQLTGRFQPQHF.

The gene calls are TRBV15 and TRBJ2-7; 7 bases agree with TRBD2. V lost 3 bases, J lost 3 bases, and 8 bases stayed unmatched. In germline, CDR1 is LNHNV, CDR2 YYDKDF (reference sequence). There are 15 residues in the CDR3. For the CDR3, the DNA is TGTGCCACCAGCAGGGGAGACAGCGGGAACTACGAGCAGTACTTC. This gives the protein CATSRGDSGNYEQYF.

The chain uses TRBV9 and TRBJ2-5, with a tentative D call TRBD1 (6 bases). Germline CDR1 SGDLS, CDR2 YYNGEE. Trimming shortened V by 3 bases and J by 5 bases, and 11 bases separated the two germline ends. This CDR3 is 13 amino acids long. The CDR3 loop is CASSDGGAETQYF. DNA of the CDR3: TGTGCCAGCAGCGATGGGGGCGCGGAGACCCAGTACTTC.

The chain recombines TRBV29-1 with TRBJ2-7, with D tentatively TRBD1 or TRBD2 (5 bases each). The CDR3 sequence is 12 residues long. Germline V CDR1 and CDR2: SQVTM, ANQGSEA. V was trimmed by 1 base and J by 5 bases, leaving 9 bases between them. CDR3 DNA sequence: TGCAGCGTTGAAGCCGGGGCAAACGAGCAGTACTTC. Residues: CSVEAGANEQYF.

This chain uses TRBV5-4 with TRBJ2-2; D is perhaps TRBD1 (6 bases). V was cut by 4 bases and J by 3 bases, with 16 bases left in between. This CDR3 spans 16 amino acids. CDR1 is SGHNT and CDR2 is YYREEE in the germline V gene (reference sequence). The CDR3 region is CASSPNRALYTGELFF. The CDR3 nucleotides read TGTGCCAGCAGCCCCAACAGGGCTCTGTACACCGGGGAGCTGTTTTTT.

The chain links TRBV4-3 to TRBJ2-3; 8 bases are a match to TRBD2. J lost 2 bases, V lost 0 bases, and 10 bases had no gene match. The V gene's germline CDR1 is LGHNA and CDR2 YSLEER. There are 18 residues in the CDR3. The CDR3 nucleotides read TGCGCCAGCAGCCAAGATCGGACTAGCTCCTCCTACACAGATACGCAGTATTTT. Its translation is CASSQDRTSSSYTDTQYF.

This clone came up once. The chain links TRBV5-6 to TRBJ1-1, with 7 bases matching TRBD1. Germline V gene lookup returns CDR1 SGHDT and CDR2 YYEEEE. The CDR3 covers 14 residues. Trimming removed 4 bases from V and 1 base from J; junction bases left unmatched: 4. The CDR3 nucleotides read TGTGCCAGCAGCGCTCAGGGGGGGAACACTGAAGCTTTCTTT. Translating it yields CASSAQGGNTEAFF. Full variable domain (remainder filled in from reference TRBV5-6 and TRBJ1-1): DAGVTQSPTHLIKTRGQQVTLRCSPKSGHDTVSWYQQALGQGPQFIFQYYEEEERQRGNFPDRFSGHQFPNYSSELNVNALLLGDSALYLCASSAQGGNTEAFFGQGTRLTVV.

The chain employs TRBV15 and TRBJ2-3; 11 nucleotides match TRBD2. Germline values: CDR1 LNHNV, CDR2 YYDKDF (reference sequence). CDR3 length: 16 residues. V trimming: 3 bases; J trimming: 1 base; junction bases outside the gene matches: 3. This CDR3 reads CATSSPTSGGTDTQYF. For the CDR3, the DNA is TGTGCCACCAGCAGCCCGACTAGCGGGGGCACAGATACGCAGTATTTT.

The CDR3 is CASSLDNRRNEQFF. CDR3 nucleotides: TGTGCCAGCAGCTTAGATAACAGGAGGAATGAGCAGTTCTTC. The rearrangement joins TRBV7-2 to TRBJ2-1, with D perhaps being TRBD1 or TRBD2 (5 bases each). The germline V and J ends were trimmed by 1 base and 7 bases, with 11 bases remaining between them. CDR3 length: 14 amino acids. From germline, CDR1 is SGHTA and CDR2 FQGNSA.

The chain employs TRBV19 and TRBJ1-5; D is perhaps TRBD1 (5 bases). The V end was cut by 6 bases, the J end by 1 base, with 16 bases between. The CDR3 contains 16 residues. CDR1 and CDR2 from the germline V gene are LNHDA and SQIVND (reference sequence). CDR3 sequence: CASRFGAGISNQPQHF. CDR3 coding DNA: TGTGCCAGTAGATTTGGGGCAGGGATAAGCAATCAGCCCCAGCATTTT.

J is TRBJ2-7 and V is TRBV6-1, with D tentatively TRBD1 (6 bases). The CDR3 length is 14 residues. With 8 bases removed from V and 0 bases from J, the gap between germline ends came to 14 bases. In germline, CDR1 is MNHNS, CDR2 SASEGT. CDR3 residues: CASAGVTSSYEQYF. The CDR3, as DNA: TGTGCCAGCGCAGGGGTTACCAGCTCCTACGAGCAGTACTTC.

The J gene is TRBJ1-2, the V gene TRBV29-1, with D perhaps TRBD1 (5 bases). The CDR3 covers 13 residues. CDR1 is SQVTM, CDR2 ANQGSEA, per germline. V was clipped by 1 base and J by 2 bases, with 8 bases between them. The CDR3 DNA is TGCAGCGTTGAAGGATGGGGGAACTATGGCTACACCTTC. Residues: CSVEGWGNYGYTF. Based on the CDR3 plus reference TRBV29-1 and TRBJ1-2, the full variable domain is SAVISQKPSRDICQRGTSLTIQCQVDSQVTMMFWYRQQPGQSLTLIATANQGSEATYESGFVIDKFPISRPNLTFSTLTVSNMSPEDSSIYLCSVEGWGNYGYTFGSGTRLTVV.